These T cell receptor beta chains were read from a single sample in a study of blood T cell repertoires in COVID-19. Method: immunoSEQ multiplex PCR; TCRdb's copy keeps in-frame clones and lacks some. The table has about 220,000 clones, roughly nine tenths seen once; the top ten hold just over 2.5%. The sample comprised PBMCs or T cells enriched from blood (not recorded which). These receptor sequences come from a woman in her twenties or thirties who had recovered from COVID-19. CDR3s include the opening cysteine and the closing phenylalanine or tryptophan. Each record gives: J gene, V gene, clone size, D gene, CDR3 DNA, CDR3 protein. A D gene is named only where the DNA matches it firmly. Size tells how often a clone was seen (once, few, many) or the class of an expanded clone, and some rows leave it out.

TRBJ1-3	TRBV11-2	-	TRBD1	TGTGCCAGCACCAAACTTACAGGGGACGGAAACACCATATATTTT	CASTKLTGDGNTIYF
TRBJ1-4	TRBV12-3/TRBV12-4	-	-	TGTGCCAGCAGTTTGGCCCTTAATGAAAAACTGTTTTTT	CASSLALNEKLFF
TRBJ2-3	TRBV13	-	-	TGTGCCAGCAGCTTTCTAAACAGGGCTGCAGATACGCAGTATTTT	CASSFLNRAADTQYF
TRBJ1-5	TRBV15	-	-	TGTGCCACCAGCAGAACCTCCGGGACACTAAATCAGCCCCAGCATTTT	CATSRTSGTLNQPQHF
TRBJ1-2	TRBV6-2/TRBV6-3	-	-	TGTGCCAGCAGTTATCAGGGGCTCAGCTATGGCTACACCTTC	CASSYQGLSYGYTF
TRBJ2-5	TRBV15	-	TRBD2	TGTGCCACCAGCGGAGCGGGGGAGGGAGAGACCCAGTACTTC	CATSGAGEGETQYF
TRBJ1-2	TRBV7-8	-	TRBD1	TGTGCCAGCAGCTTAACGACAGGGAACTATGGCTACACCTTC	CASSLTTGNYGYTF
TRBJ2-7	TRBV5-1	-	TRBD2	TGCGCCAGCAGCCCCGGGACTAGCGGTAGAACTTACGAGCAGTACTTC	CASSPGTSGRTYEQYF
TRBJ2-1	TRBV11-2	-	TRBD2	TGTGCCAGCAGCTTAGGGCTAGCGGGCAATGAGCAGTTCTTC	CASSLGLAGNEQFF
TRBJ2-4	TRBV2	once	-	TGTGCCAGCGGAAAGACAGAGGCCAAAAACATTCAGTACTTC	CASGKTEAKNIQYF
TRBJ2-1	TRBV6-5	medium-sized	TRBD1	TGTGCCAGCACGGGACAGGGGTTAAATGAGCAGTTCTTC	CASTGQGLNEQFF
TRBJ1-4	TRBV5-4	-	-	TGTGCCAGCAGCGTACAGGGCACGAGTGAAAAACTGTTTTTT	CASSVQGTSEKLFF
TRBJ1-6	TRBV4-3	once	TRBD1	TGCGCCAGCAGCCAAGTACAGGGGGCTTCTTCACCCCTCCACTTT	CASSQVQGASSPLHF
TRBJ1-6	TRBV7-7	-	-	TGTGCCAGCAGCTTAGGTGCGGCTGCACATTCACCCCTCCACTTT	CASSLGAAAHSPLHF
TRBJ1-1	TRBV5-8	-	TRBD1	TGTGCCAGCAGCTTGCCACTCCGGGACAGGGGTCGGAACACTGAAGCTTTCTTT	CASSLPLRDRGRNTEAFF
TRBJ2-5	TRBV19	-	-	TGTGCCAGTAGTACCCCTTTTGAGGGGGGGACCAAGAATGACCAAGAGACCCAGTACTTC	CASSTPFEGGTKNDQETQYF
TRBJ1-1	TRBV9	-	-	TGTGCCAGCAGCTCCCGGACAGACGAGAACACTGAAGCTTTCTTT	CASSSRTDENTEAFF
TRBJ1-2	TRBV2	-	-	TGTGCCAGCAGTGAAGCGGGGGGGCCGAACTATGGCTACACCTTC	CASSEAGGPNYGYTF
TRBJ2-7	TRBV29-1	-	TRBD2	TGCAGCGTTGAAGGTCCGACCGGGACTAGCGGGGACTACGAGCAGTACTTC	CSVEGPTGTSGDYEQYF
TRBJ2-1	TRBV7-3	-	-	TGTGCCAGCAGCCCCCGACAGGAATCCTACAATGAGCAGTTCTTC	CASSPRQESYNEQFF